The 26 T cell receptor beta chains presented below share a single source sample, sequenced in a study of blood T cell repertoires in COVID-19. Generated by immunoSEQ multiplex PCR, the TCRdb table keeps only in-frame clones and is missing some. The top ten clones hold about 6.3% of a sample with roughly 260,000 clones, approximately 86% of them seen once. Specimen: PBMCs or T cells enriched from blood (not recorded which). Source of these receptors: a woman under 40 with acute COVID-19.

The CDR3 region has the DNA TGTGCCAGCAGCTCACCTCAGGGCGGGATCATGAACACTGAAGCTTTCTTT. Residues: CASSSPQGGIMNTEAFF. The V gene is TRBV5-6, the J gene TRBJ1-1; TRBD1 might be the D (5 bases). Trimming took off 3 bases at V and 0 bases at J, with 18 bases between the two ends. CDR1 is SGHDT, CDR2 YYEEEE, per germline. This CDR3 is 17 amino acids long.

The chain carries TRBV7-3 and TRBJ2-2; D not certain. V was trimmed by 4 bases and J by 5 bases, leaving 8 bases between them. CDR3 length: 13 amino acids. Germline values: CDR1 SGHTA, CDR2 FQGTGA. This CDR3 reads CASSSQLTGELFF. DNA for the CDR3: TGTGCCAGCAGCTCCCAATTGACCGGGGAGCTGTTTTTT.

This chain's CDR3 is CASSGPLAGGNQETQYF. CDR3 nucleotide sequence: TGTGCCAGCAGCGGACCACTAGCGGGAGGGAATCAAGAGACCCAGTACTTC. This sequence joins TRBV7-9 and TRBJ2-5; 13 nucleotides line up with TRBD2. CDR3 length: 17 residues. V lost 5 bases, J lost 2 bases, and 8 bases stayed unmatched. In germline, CDR1 is SEHNR, CDR2 FQNEAQ (reference sequence).

This clone was counted between two and nine times. The chain has TRBV11-1 and TRBJ2-7; the D is unclear. In germline, CDR1 is SGHAT, CDR2 FQDESV (reference sequence). V gave up 5 bases and J gave up 0 bases, with 14 bases separating them. CDR3 size: 15 residues. The CDR3 DNA is TGTGCCAGCAGCGCTACGACGGGTTCCTCCTACGAGCAGTACTTC. It yields the protein CASSATTGSSYEQYF.

This clone was observed once. The chain couples TRBV7-3 to TRBJ2-7, with 8 bases identical to TRBD2. This CDR3 is built from 16 residues. The J segment lost 9 bases and the V segment lost 2 bases, leaving 15 bases of the junction unmatched. Per the germline V gene, CDR1 is SGHTA and CDR2 is FQGTGA. CDR3 sequence reads: CASSLGSGGVIPGQYF. The CDR3 DNA reads TGTGCCAGCAGCTTAGGGTCCGGGGGGGTCATCCCCGGGCAGTACTTC.

V gene TRBV12-3 or TRBV12-4 combines with J gene TRBJ1-2; D not resolved. V lost 6 bases to trimming and J lost 7 bases, with 12 bases between them. The CDR3 is 12 amino acids. Here the CDR3 DNA reads TGTGCCAGCAGCATGGCCGGGGTTGGCTACACCTTC. This encodes CASSMAGVGYTF.

V and J are TRBV5-1 and TRBJ1-3; a possible D gene is TRBD1 (6 bases). Deletions cut 4 bases from V and 0 bases from J, with 8 bases between. Germline CDR1 and CDR2: SGHRS and YFSETQ. The CDR3 is 14 amino acids. CDR3 region: CASSRTDSGNTIYF. The CDR3 DNA follows: TGCGCCAGCAGCCGGACAGACTCTGGAAACACCATATATTTT.

The sample holds a few counts of this clone. The genes are TRBV30 and TRBJ1-2; 7 positions match TRBD1. The CDR3 has 14 amino acids. With 3 bases clipped from V and 7 bases from J, the junction kept 11 bases outside the gene matches. Germline values: CDR1 GTSNPN, CDR2 SVGIG (reference sequence). CDR3 amino acids: CAWRPGTAGGGYTF. The CDR3 nucleotides are TGTGCCTGGAGACCCGGGACAGCTGGGGGTGGCTACACCTTC.

The rearrangement joins TRBV5-4 to TRBJ2-1; maybe TRBD2 (5 bases). Germline V CDR1 and CDR2: SGHNT, YYREEE (reference sequence). The V gene lost 2 bases and the J gene lost 10 bases, with 10 bases spanning the gap. CDR3 length: 12 amino acids. CDR3 in DNA: TGTGCCAGCAGCTTAACTAGTGCCGAGCAGTTCTTC. This encodes CASSLTSAEQFF.

This clone has a handful of counts. The J gene is TRBJ2-2, the V gene TRBV7-3; a weak D match, TRBD1 (7 bases). The germline CDR1 and CDR2 sequences are SGHTA and FQGTGA. The V end was cut by 5 bases, the J end by 4 bases, with 20 bases between. The CDR3 runs to 17 residues. CDR3 region: CASSPQGGARGTGELFF. The CDR3 coding sequence is TGTGCCAGCAGCCCCCAGGGGGGCGCCCGAGGCACCGGGGAGCTGTTTTTT.

DNA of the CDR3: TGTGCCAGCAGCTCCCGGGGACAGCGAGGGGGCTCCTATAATTCACCCCTCCACTTT. This encodes CASSSRGQRGGSYNSPLHF. V usage is TRBV7-2 and J usage is TRBJ1-6, with 7 bases aligning to TRBD1. Germline values: CDR1 SGHTA, CDR2 FQGNSA. V lost 4 bases and J lost 0; bases outside the gene matches: 12. The CDR3 has 19 residues.

The CDR3 region is CASMGDRHTNEQFF. CDR3 in DNA: TGTGCCAGTATGGGGGACAGGCACACAAATGAGCAGTTCTTC. V and J are TRBV19 and TRBJ2-1; 8 bases agree with TRBD1. Germline CDR1 reads LNHDA; CDR2 reads SQIVND (reference sequence). The ends lost 7 bases at V and 7 bases at J; junction bases unmatched: 9. The CDR3 contains 14 residues. Variable domain in full (rest from reference TRBV19 and TRBJ2-1): DGGITQSPKYLFRKEGQNVTLSCEQNLNHDAMYWYRQDPGQGLRLIYYSQIVNDFQKGDIAEGYSVSREKKESFPLTVTSAQKNPTAFYLCASMGDRHTNEQFFGPGTRLTVL.

The chain employs TRBV6-5 and TRBJ1-1; the D gene is possibly TRBD1 (5 bases). The V gene's germline CDR1 is MNHEY and CDR2 SVGAGI. CDR3 size: 15 residues. With 6 bases removed from V and 0 bases from J, the gap between germline ends came to 14 bases. CDR3 residues: CASSPGVGMNTEAFF. CDR3 DNA sequence: TGTGCCAGCAGCCCGGGGGTCGGCATGAACACTGAAGCTTTCTTT.

The V gene is TRBV6-5, the J gene TRBJ1-1; TRBD1 might be the D (5 bases). The germline CDR1 and CDR2 sequences are MNHEY and SVGAGI. The germline V and J ends were trimmed by 6 bases and 3 bases, with 17 bases remaining between them. The CDR3 runs to 15 residues. The CDR3 loop is CASRPIRVGDTEAFF. The CDR3 bases are TGTGCCAGCAGACCGATCCGGGTAGGGGACACTGAAGCTTTCTTT.

This sequence joins TRBV7-2 and TRBJ2-2, with TRBD1 as a possible D gene (6 bases). Germline V lookup: CDR1 SGHTA, CDR2 FQGNSA. V lost 5 bases and J 6 bases, leaving 13 bases between the germline ends. This CDR3 contains 14 residues. CDR3 nucleotide sequence: TGTGCCAGCAGCCCCGGACAGCCCTCCGGGGAGCTGTTTTTT. Its translation is CASSPGQPSGELFF.

The V call is TRBV3-1 (or the pseudogene TRBV3-2), the J call TRBJ2-7; 8 nucleotides match TRBD1. From germline, CDR1 is LGHDT and CDR2 YNNKEL (reference sequence). The V gene end was trimmed by 2 bases and the J gene end by 1 base; junction bases not matched to a gene: 1. The CDR3 runs 14 residues. The DNA for the CDR3 is TGTGCCAGCAGCCAACAGGGGGCTTCCTACGAGCAGTACTTC. This gives the protein CASSQQGASYEQYF.

The chain combines TRBV6-5 with TRBJ2-7, with D possibly being TRBD2 (6 bases). The V gene lost 7 bases and the J gene lost 3 bases, with 13 bases spanning the gap. The germline V gene encodes CDR1 MNHEY and CDR2 SVGAGI. This CDR3 region has 13 residues. DNA for the CDR3: TGTGCCAGCATGGATAGCGGTGGCTACGAGCAGTACTTC. Its translation is CASMDSGGYEQYF.

The chain links TRBV28 to TRBJ2-1; possible D gene TRBD2, 6 bases. CDR3 length: 17 residues. The germline gives CDR1 MDHEN, CDR2 SYDVKM. With 2 bases removed from V and 8 bases from J, the gap between germline ends came to 22 bases. CDR3 sequence reads: CASSLVRGGSKRDEQFF. CDR3 nucleotide sequence: TGTGCCAGCAGTTTAGTAAGGGGAGGTAGTAAACGGGATGAGCAGTTCTTC.

This chain connects TRBV29-1 to TRBJ2-1; 16 bases are shared with TRBD2. Germline trimming cut 4 bases from V and 3 bases from J; bases unmatched to any gene: 21. Germline V gene data show CDR1 as SQVTM and CDR2 as ANQGSEA. This CDR3 contains 22 residues. This chain's CDR3 is CSVVSTEPTGTSGRALYNEQFF. The CDR3 DNA is TGCAGCGTTGTCTCAACAGAACCGACCGGGACTAGCGGGAGGGCTCTCTACAATGAGCAGTTCTTC.

Turning to this clone: The germline gene is not matched at one end of the junction; a read error may be the cause. V usage is TRBV19 and J usage is TRBJ1-1; 9 nucleotides align to TRBD1. This CDR3 has 18 amino acids. Germline lookup yields CDR1 LNHDA and CDR2 SQIVND (reference sequence). The CDR3 loop is CASSPFRTGDLMKTEAFF. The DNA of the CDR3 is TGTGCCAGTAGTCCATTTAGGACAGGGGATCTTATGAAGACTGAAGCTTTCTTT.

The J gene is TRBJ2-7, the V gene TRBV7-2; no definite D call. V dropped 1 base and J dropped 1 base, with 11 bases sitting between them. The CDR3 contains 15 residues. Germline lookup yields CDR1 SGHTA and CDR2 FQGNSA. DNA for the CDR3: TGTGCCAGCAGCTTAGATCACAGTTCTTCCTACGAGCAGTACTTC. Its protein is CASSLDHSSSYEQYF.

This chain joins TRBV4-1 and TRBJ2-7; 10 bases are shared with TRBD2. This CDR3 has 16 residues. The ends lost 3 bases at V and 6 bases at J; junction bases unmatched: 11. Germline CDR1 MGHRA, CDR2 YSYEKL. The CDR3 protein is CASSQGVLAGGREQYF. DNA of the CDR3: TGCGCCAGCAGCCAGGGGGTCTTAGCGGGAGGTCGCGAGCAGTACTTC.

This chain joins TRBV3-1 (or the pseudogene TRBV3-2) and TRBJ1-1; 7 bases agree with TRBD1. This CDR3 is built from 14 residues. V lost 4 bases to trimming and J lost 6 bases; unmatched junction nucleotides: 8. In germline, CDR1 is LGHDT, CDR2 YNNKEL (reference sequence). This CDR3 is CASSLQGRTSEAFF. The CDR3 DNA reads as TGTGCCAGCAGCCTACAGGGGCGAACTTCTGAAGCTTTCTTT.

This clone has only a few counts. V usage is TRBV29-1 and J usage is TRBJ1-2, with TRBD1 as a possible D gene (6 bases). The CDR3 runs 12 residues. CDR1 is SQVTM, CDR2 ANQGSEA, per germline. Trimming stripped 4 bases from V and 7 bases from J, with 13 bases between. DNA of the CDR3: TGCAGCGTTGCGATGGGGGCCGGTGGCTACACCTTC. Protein sequence: CSVAMGAGGYTF.

This chain uses TRBV12-5 with TRBJ2-1; 10 nucleotides align to TRBD1. V shed 6 bases, J shed 5 bases, and the junction held 7 bases outside the gene matches. The CDR3 consists of 15 residues. Germline V gene data show CDR1 as LGHNT and CDR2 as FRNRAP. This CDR3 reads CASGETGGPDNEQFF. The CDR3 DNA is TGTGCTAGTGGAGAGACAGGGGGCCCCGACAATGAGCAGTTCTTC.

This sequence joins TRBV7-8 and TRBJ1-1; TRBD1 matches 9 bases. The CDR3 spans 18 residues. Germline V gene sequence: CDR1 SGHVS, CDR2 FQNEAQ. With V trimmed by 2 bases and J by 0 bases, 10 bases remained unmatched. The CDR3 coding sequence is TGTGCCAGCAGCTTATCATCGGGACAGGGCATAATGAACACTGAAGCTTTCTTT. This encodes CASSLSSGQGIMNTEAFF.